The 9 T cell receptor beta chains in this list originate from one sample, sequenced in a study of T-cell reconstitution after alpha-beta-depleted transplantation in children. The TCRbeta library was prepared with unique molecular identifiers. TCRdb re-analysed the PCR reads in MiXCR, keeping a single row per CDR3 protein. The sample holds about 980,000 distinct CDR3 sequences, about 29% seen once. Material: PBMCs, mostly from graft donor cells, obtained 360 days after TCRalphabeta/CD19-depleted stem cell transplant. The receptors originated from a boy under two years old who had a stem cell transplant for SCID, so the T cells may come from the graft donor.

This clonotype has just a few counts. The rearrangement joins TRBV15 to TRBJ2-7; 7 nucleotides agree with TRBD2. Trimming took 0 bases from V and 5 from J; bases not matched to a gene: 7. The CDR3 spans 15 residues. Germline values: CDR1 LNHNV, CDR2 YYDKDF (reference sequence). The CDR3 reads CATSREGGVRDEQYF. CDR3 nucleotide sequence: TGTGCCACCAGCAGAGAGGGGGGGGTCCGGGACGAGCAGTACTTC.

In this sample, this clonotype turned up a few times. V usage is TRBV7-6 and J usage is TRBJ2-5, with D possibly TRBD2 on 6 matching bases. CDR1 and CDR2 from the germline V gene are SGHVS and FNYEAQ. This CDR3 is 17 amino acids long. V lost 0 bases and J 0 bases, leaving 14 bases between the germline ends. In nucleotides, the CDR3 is TGTGCCAGCAGCTTAGCGTTTTCAAGCGGGTACCAAGAGACCCAGTACTTC. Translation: CASSLAFSSGYQETQYF.

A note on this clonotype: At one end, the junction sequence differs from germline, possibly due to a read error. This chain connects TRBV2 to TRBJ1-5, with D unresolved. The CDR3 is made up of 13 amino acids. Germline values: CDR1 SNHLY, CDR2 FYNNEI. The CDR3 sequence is CASREGLRRPQHF. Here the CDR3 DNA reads TGTGCCAGCAGGGAAGGTCTCCGGCGGCCCCAGCATTTT.

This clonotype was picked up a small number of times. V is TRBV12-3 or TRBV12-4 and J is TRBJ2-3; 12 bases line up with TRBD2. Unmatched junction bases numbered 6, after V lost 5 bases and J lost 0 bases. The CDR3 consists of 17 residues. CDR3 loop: CASSPSGGAPSTDTQYF. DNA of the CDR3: TGTGCCAGCAGTCCTAGCGGGGGGGCCCCAAGCACAGATACGCAGTATTTT.

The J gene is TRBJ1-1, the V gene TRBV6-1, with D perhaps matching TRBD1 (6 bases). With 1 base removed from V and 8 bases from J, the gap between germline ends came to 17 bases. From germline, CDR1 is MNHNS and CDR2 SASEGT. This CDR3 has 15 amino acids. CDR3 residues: CASSEDPAGVREAFF. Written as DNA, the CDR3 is TGTGCCAGCAGTGAAGATCCCGCAGGGGTAAGGGAAGCTTTCTTT.

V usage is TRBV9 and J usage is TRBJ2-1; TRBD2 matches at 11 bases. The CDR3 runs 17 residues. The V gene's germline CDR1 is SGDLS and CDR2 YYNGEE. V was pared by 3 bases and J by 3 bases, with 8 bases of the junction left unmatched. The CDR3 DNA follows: TGTGCCAGCAGCGCGGGGGGGGGGACTAGCGGCTACAATGAGCAGTTCTTC. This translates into CASSAGGGTSGYNEQFF.

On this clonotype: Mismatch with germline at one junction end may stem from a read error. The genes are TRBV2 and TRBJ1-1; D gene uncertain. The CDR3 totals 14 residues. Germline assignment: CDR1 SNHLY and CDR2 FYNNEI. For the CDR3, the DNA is TGTACCAGCAGTTTTAGTGATCAGTCAGAGGAAGCTTTCTTT. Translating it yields CTSSFSDQSEEAFF.

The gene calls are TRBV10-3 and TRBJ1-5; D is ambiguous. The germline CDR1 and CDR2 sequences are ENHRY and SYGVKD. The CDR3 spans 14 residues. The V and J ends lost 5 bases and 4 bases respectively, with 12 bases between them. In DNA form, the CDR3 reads TGTGCCATCAGTCAAGGGAGCCCTAATCAGCCCCAGCATTTT. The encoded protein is CAISQGSPNQPQHF.

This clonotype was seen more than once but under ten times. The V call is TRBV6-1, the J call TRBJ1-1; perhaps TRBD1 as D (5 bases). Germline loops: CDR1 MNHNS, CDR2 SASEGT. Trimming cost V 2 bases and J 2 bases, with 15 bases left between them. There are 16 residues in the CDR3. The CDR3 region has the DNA TGTGCCAGCAGTGAATATTTCGCAGGGATTAACACTGAAGCTTTCTTT. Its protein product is CASSEYFAGINTEAFF.